The clone carrying this TCR beta chain has just a few counts. This entry is derived from a study of blood T cell repertoires in COVID-19. Study-wide context: Samples of COVID-19 (acute and convalescent) were obtained from the United States, Italy and Spain. T cells, B-cell-depleted T cells, or PBMCs provided the cDNA or gDNA that served as material.

V lost 0 bases and J lost 3, with 13 bases in between. Germline CDR1 is SGHRS and CDR2 is YFSETQ. The CDR3 length is 15 residues. Method: immunoSEQ multiplex PCR; TCRdb's copy keeps in-frame clones and lacks some. The table has approximately 250,000 clones, just under 85% seen once. Sequencing was carried out using peripheral blood. V and J are TRBV5-1 and TRBJ2-7; tentative D call: TRBD1 (6 bases). This clonotype originated in a man aged 50 to 60 with acute or convalescent COVID-19. This chain's CDR3 is CASSLGVRGIYEQYF. CDR3 nucleotides: TGCGCCAGCAGCTTGGGGGTCAGGGGAATCTACGAGCAGTACTTC.